The 32 T cell receptor beta chains listed next were all sequenced from one sample in a study of blood T cell repertoires in COVID-19. Libraries were prepared by immunoSEQ multiplex PCR; TCRdb keeps only in-frame clonotypes and omits some of them. The sample has roughly 350,000 clones; about 90% are singletons. The sample was peripheral blood. All receptors come from a woman in her 30s with COVID-19, enrolled during active disease.

This chain connects TRBV2 to TRBJ2-1; D gene unclear. The CDR3 is 14 residues long. Trimming shortened V by 3 bases and J by 3 bases, and 9 bases separated the two germline ends. CDR1 is SNHLY, CDR2 FYNNEI, per germline. CDR3 sequence reads: CASSELTFYNEQFF. CDR3 bases: TGTGCCAGCAGTGAGCTGACTTTCTACAATGAGCAGTTCTTC.

This sequence joins TRBV4-1 and TRBJ2-4; tentatively, D is TRBD1 (6 bases). The CDR3 contains 16 residues. Between the trimmed V and J ends, which lost 6 bases and 2 bases, there was a span of 17 bases. Germline V lookup: CDR1 MGHRA, CDR2 YSYEKL. CDR3 bases: TGCGCCAGCAGTCAAACCTACAGGGCGTCCAAAAACATTCAGTACTTC. Translation: CASSQTYRASKNIQYF.

The chain combines TRBV18 with TRBJ2-5; 8 bases align to TRBD2. From germline, CDR1 is KGHSH and CDR2 LQKENI. The CDR3 totals 15 residues. V was clipped by 1 base and J by 5 bases; unmatched bases: 6. CDR3 sequence: CASSPLAGSDETQYF. CDR3 nucleotide sequence: TGTGCCAGCTCACCACTAGCGGGATCGGATGAGACCCAGTACTTC.

V usage is TRBV7-3 and J usage is TRBJ2-7, with TRBD2 matching over 8 bases. J lost 0 bases, V lost 4 bases, and 5 bases had no gene match. Germline values: CDR1 SGHTA, CDR2 FQGTGA. The CDR3 totals 15 residues. The chain's CDR3 is CASSSIAGPSYEQYF. DNA of the CDR3: TGTGCCAGCAGCTCCATAGCGGGACCCTCCTACGAGCAGTACTTC.

The J gene is TRBJ1-1, the V gene TRBV28; 7 bases align to TRBD1. Germline CDR1 and CDR2: MDHEN and SYDVKM. J lost 5 bases, V lost 2 bases, and 2 bases had no gene match. CDR3 length: 13 residues. CDR3 in amino acids: CASSLPRGTEAFF. CDR3 bases: TGTGCCAGCAGTTTACCCAGGGGGACTGAAGCTTTCTTT.

The CDR3 loop reads CASSILALNTEAFF. The DNA for the CDR3 is TGTGCCAGTAGTATACTGGCCTTGAACACTGAAGCTTTCTTT. J is TRBJ1-1 and V is TRBV19; D remains unclear. The V end lost 2 bases, the J end lost 0 bases, and 7 bases lay between the germline ends. This CDR3 is built from 14 residues. Looked up from germline, CDR1 is LNHDA and CDR2 is SQIVND (reference sequence).

The chain couples TRBV6-5 to TRBJ2-1; TRBD1 aligns across 8 bases. V was clipped by 3 bases and J by 4 bases; unmatched bases: 5. Per germline, CDR1 MNHEY and CDR2 SVGAGI. This CDR3 region has 15 residues. CDR3 sequence: CASSYRGQGYNEQFF. The CDR3 nucleotides read TGTGCCAGCAGTTATAGAGGACAGGGTTACAATGAGCAGTTCTTC.

This chain links TRBV19 with TRBJ2-1; D is uncertain. The CDR3 loop spans 11 amino acids. Germline assignment: CDR1 LNHDA and CDR2 SQIVND (reference sequence). Trimming removed 10 bases from V and 7 bases from J, with 11 bases in between. The CDR3 region is CAIPIGNEQFF. The CDR3 nucleotides read TGTGCCATTCCAATCGGGAATGAGCAGTTCTTC. Full variable domain (remainder filled in from reference TRBV19 and TRBJ2-1): DGGITQSPKYLFRKEGQNVTLSCEQNLNHDAMYWYRQDPGQGLRLIYYSQIVNDFQKGDIAEGYSVSREKKESFPLTVTSAQKNPTAFYLCAIPIGNEQFFGPGTRLTVL.

A few counts support this clone. The chain employs TRBV6-5 and TRBJ2-3; weak D call: TRBD1 (6 bases). The CDR3 has 16 residues. Germline V CDR1 and CDR2: MNHEY, SVGAGI. With 2 bases removed from V and 0 bases from J, the gap between germline ends came to 12 bases. This chain's CDR3 is CASSYGDIPSTDTQYF. CDR3 sequence (DNA): TGTGCCAGCAGTTACGGGGACATCCCTAGCACAGATACGCAGTATTTT.

This chain joins TRBV24-1 and TRBJ1-1; D is uncertain. The CDR3 spans 13 residues. V was shortened by 2 bases and J by 1 base, with 4 bases between the two germline ends. Germline V gene sequence: CDR1 KGHDR, CDR2 SFDVKD. This chain's CDR3 is CATSDWRNTEAFF. The CDR3 region has the DNA TGTGCCACCAGTGATTGGAGGAACACTGAAGCTTTCTTT.

The chain joins TRBV5-4 to TRBJ1-4; D is unresolved. This CDR3 contains 15 residues. Germline V CDR1 and CDR2: SGHNT, YYREEE (reference sequence). V lost 4 bases, J lost 1 base, and 11 bases lay in between. CDR3 nucleotides: TGTGCCAGCAGCCCGGAGCCCCTAACTAATGAAAAACTGTTTTTT. This codes for CASSPEPLTNEKLFF.

This clone was recorded a few times. The V call is TRBV7-2, the J call TRBJ2-1, with 8 bases that match TRBD2. The CDR3 has 15 amino acids. CDR1 is SGHTA and CDR2 is FQGNSA in the germline V gene. After removal of 2 bases from V and 5 bases from J, the junction contained 5 bases not matched to a gene. CDR3 DNA: TGTGCCAGCAGCTTATACCGGGAGGGGGACAATGAGCAGTTCTTC. It encodes CASSLYREGDNEQFF.

This chain uses TRBV6-1 with TRBJ1-2, with a weak D call TRBD1 (5 bases). In germline, CDR1 is MNHNS, CDR2 SASEGT. The CDR3 length is 16 residues. V was shortened by 0 bases and J by 4 bases, with 15 bases between the two germline ends. CDR3: CASSEALLGTLYGYTF. CDR3 sequence (DNA): TGTGCCAGCAGTGAAGCGCTTCTGGGGACTCTCTATGGCTACACCTTC.

The chain couples TRBV7-3 to TRBJ1-1; 7 bases align to TRBD1. CDR1 SGHTA and CDR2 FQGTGA come from the germline V gene. J gave up 4 bases and V 4 bases, and 3 bases lay outside the gene matches. The CDR3 is made up of 13 amino acids. CDR3 DNA sequence: TGTGCCAGCAGCTCCACAGGGGCCACTGAAGCTTTCTTT. Amino acid sequence: CASSSTGATEAFF.

This clone has a handful of counts. The CDR3 DNA follows: TGTGCCAACTCTCTAGCCCTCTCCGGGGAGCTGTTTTTT. Its translation: CANSLALSGELFF. The genes are TRBV2 and TRBJ2-2, with a possible D match to TRBD2 (5 bases). Trimming stripped 10 bases from V and 6 bases from J, with 15 bases between. The CDR3 is made up of 13 amino acids. The germline V gene has CDR1 SNHLY and CDR2 FYNNEI.

This chain connects TRBV30 to TRBJ1-6; the D gene is possibly TRBD1 (6 bases). CDR1 is GTSNPN, CDR2 SVGIG, per germline (reference sequence). The V end was cut by 0 bases, the J end by 7 bases, with 10 bases between. There are 14 residues in the CDR3. CDR3 residues: CAWSVRGGNSPLHF. CDR3 sequence (DNA): TGTGCCTGGAGTGTAAGGGGGGGCAATTCACCCCTCCACTTT.

The gene calls are TRBV4-3 and TRBJ2-2; 9 bases fit TRBD1. CDR3 length equals 17 residues. V trimming: 2 bases; J trimming: 3 bases; junction bases outside the gene matches: 7. CDR1 and CDR2 (germline): LGHNA, YSLEER. The CDR3 coding sequence is TGCGCCAGCAGCCAAAATAACAGGGGGCGCGACACCGGGGAGCTGTTTTTT. Its translation: CASSQNNRGRDTGELFF.

The chain combines TRBV11-2 with TRBJ2-2, with 8 bases that match TRBD2. V lost 1 base and J lost 1; bases outside the gene matches: 8. CDR1 is SGHAT, CDR2 FQNNGV, per germline. This CDR3 has 18 residues. This CDR3 is CASSLGFLAGQNTGELFF. CDR3 DNA: TGTGCCAGCAGCTTAGGATTCCTAGCGGGTCAGAACACCGGGGAGCTGTTTTTT. The full variable domain, completed using reference TRBV11-2 and TRBJ2-2, is EAGVAQSPRYKIIEKRQSVAFWCNPISGHATLYWYQQILGQGPKLLIQFQNNGVVDDSQLPKDRFSAERLKGVDSTLKIQPAKLEDSAVYLCASSLGFLAGQNTGELFFGEGSRLTVL.

Concerning this clone itself: Other DNA sequences in the sample encode the same CDR3. V gene TRBV6-5 combines with J gene TRBJ2-7, with TRBD2 identical over 8 bases. Germline V gives CDR1 MNHEY, CDR2 SVGAGI. With V trimmed by 2 bases and J by 0 bases, 3 bases remained unmatched. CDR3 length: 15 residues. CDR3 nucleotides: TGTGCCAGCAGTTACGGTGCGGGAGGCTCCTACGAGCAGTACTTC. Residues: CASSYGAGGSYEQYF.

The rearrangement joins TRBV9 to TRBJ1-2; a possible D gene is TRBD1 (5 bases). V was cut by 3 bases and J by 7 bases, with 19 bases left in between. There are 15 residues in the CDR3. Germline V gene data show CDR1 as SGDLS and CDR2 as YYNGEE. The CDR3 region is CASSAFSSGGGGYTF. CDR3 coding DNA: TGTGCCAGCAGCGCCTTTTCCTCCGGGGGGGGTGGCTACACCTTC. Based on the CDR3 plus reference TRBV9 and TRBJ1-2, the full variable domain is DSGVTQTPKHLITATGQRVTLRCSPRSGDLSVYWYQQSLDQGLQFLIQYYNGEERAKGNILERFSAQQFPDLHSELNLSSLELGDSALYFCASSAFSSGGGGYTFGSGTRLTVV.

The chain has TRBV4-1 and TRBJ2-4; TRBD2 matches 7 bases. The germline V gene encodes CDR1 MGHRA and CDR2 YSYEKL. With 3 bases clipped from V and 3 bases from J, the junction kept 2 bases outside the gene matches. The CDR3 loop spans 14 amino acids. In DNA form, the CDR3 reads TGCGCCAGCAGCCAGGGAGGGGTCAAAAACATTCAGTACTTC. Translating gives CASSQGGVKNIQYF.

V usage is TRBV10-1 and J usage is TRBJ1-2; 12 positions agree with TRBD1. Per germline, CDR1 WNHNN and CDR2 SYGVQD (reference sequence). V dropped 0 bases and J dropped 3; count of bases not matched to a gene: 8. The CDR3 spans 18 residues. The CDR3 region has the DNA TGCGCCAGCAGTGAGTCCAGGGACAGGGGGCGGTTGGACTATGGCTACACCTTC. It translates to CASSESRDRGRLDYGYTF.

J is TRBJ2-1 and V is TRBV7-2; 12 bases are a match to TRBD2. V shed 5 bases and J 1 base; nucleotides not matched to a gene: 6. Germline loops: CDR1 SGHTA, CDR2 FQGNSA. This CDR3 region has 17 residues. The CDR3 coding sequence is TGTGCCAGCAGCCAGACTAGCGGGAGAGTTTCCTACAATGAGCAGTTCTTC. As protein: CASSQTSGRVSYNEQFF.

This chain uses TRBV5-1 with TRBJ1-1; tentative D call: TRBD1 (6 bases). This CDR3 has 16 amino acids. The V gene's germline CDR1 is SGHRS and CDR2 YFSETQ. V lost 0 bases and J lost 2, with 14 bases in between. In DNA form, the CDR3 reads TGCGCCAGCAGCTTGGGTTTGGGGGGGCCAAACACTGAAGCTTTCTTT. The encoded protein is CASSLGLGGPNTEAFF.

The chain has TRBV13 and TRBJ2-7, with 8 nucleotides matching TRBD2. The germline CDR1 and CDR2 sequences are PRHDT and FYEKMQ (reference sequence). The ends lost 5 bases at V and 5 bases at J; junction bases unmatched: 8. CDR3 size: 14 residues. The CDR3 sequence is CASSLSGRGDEQYF. The DNA for the CDR3 is TGTGCCAGCAGCCTAAGCGGGAGAGGGGACGAGCAGTACTTC.

This sequence joins TRBV6-6 and TRBJ1-1; D perhaps matches TRBD1 (5 bases). Deletions cut 7 bases from V and 1 base from J, with 7 bases between. Germline V gene lookup returns CDR1 MNHNY and CDR2 SVGAGI (reference sequence). The CDR3 loop spans 12 amino acids. CDR3 nucleotide sequence: TGTGCCAGCACTACAGGGAACACTGAAGCTTTCTTT. Its protein is CASTTGNTEAFF.

This chain connects TRBV6-6 to TRBJ1-4; 7 nucleotides line up with TRBD1. CDR1 is MNHNY, CDR2 SVGAGI, per germline (reference sequence). V shed 1 base, J shed 6 bases, and the junction held 2 bases outside the gene matches. The CDR3 length is 14 residues. CDR3 protein: CASSYLQGYEKLFF. The CDR3 region has the DNA TGTGCCAGCAGTTACTTACAGGGGTATGAAAAACTGTTTTTT.

The chain is built from TRBV7-9 and TRBJ2-1; the D gene is possibly TRBD2 (5 bases). V was trimmed by 8 bases and J by 0 bases, leaving 8 bases between them. Germline CDR1 SEHNR, CDR2 FQNEAQ (reference sequence). CDR3 size: 13 residues. CDR3 bases: TGTGCCAGCGGCGGAGGCTCCTACAATGAGCAGTTCTTC. Protein sequence: CASGGGSYNEQFF.

V usage is TRBV11-2 and J usage is TRBJ2-7, with a tentative D call TRBD2 (6 bases). Trimming stripped 5 bases from V and 4 bases from J, with 9 bases between. The CDR3 is 12 residues long. The germline CDR1 and CDR2 sequences are SGHAT and FQNNGV. CDR3 residues: CASSREQYEQYF. CDR3 nucleotides: TGTGCCAGCAGCCGGGAGCAATACGAGCAGTACTTC.

The chain combines TRBV7-8 with TRBJ2-7; 9 bases agree with TRBD2. J lost 2 bases, V lost 3 bases, and 5 bases had no gene match. Germline assignment: CDR1 SGHVS and CDR2 FQNEAQ. There are 15 residues in the CDR3. CDR3 in amino acids: CASSFGLAGPYEQYF. The CDR3 DNA sequence: TGTGCCAGCAGCTTCGGCCTAGCGGGACCCTACGAGCAGTACTTC.

The J gene is TRBJ2-5, the V gene TRBV4-1; D is possibly TRBD1 (5 bases). Trimming shortened V by 1 base and J by 2 bases, and 11 bases separated the two germline ends. CDR1 is MGHRA, CDR2 YSYEKL, per germline. The CDR3 contains 15 residues. CDR3 sequence: CASSQGGHTQETQYF. The CDR3 DNA reads as TGCGCCAGCAGCCAAGGGGGCCATACGCAAGAGACCCAGTACTTC.

A word on this clone: The identical CDR3 is also encoded by other nucleotide sequences in the sample. The chain recombines TRBV5-1 with TRBJ2-3, with TRBD2 as a possible D gene (6 bases). Trimming shortened V by 2 bases and J by 3 bases, and 13 bases separated the two germline ends. CDR3 size: 15 residues. Germline V gives CDR1 SGHRS, CDR2 YFSETQ. This CDR3 reads CASSLGGVGTDTQYF. CDR3 DNA sequence: TGCGCCAGCAGCTTAGGAGGGGTAGGGACAGATACGCAGTATTTT.